The rows below give T cell receptor beta chains drawn from one sample of a study of cytomegalovirus exposure and HLA in healthy donors. The assay was immunoSEQ multiplex PCR, and TCRdb's table has in-frame clones only and misses some. The repertoire consists of more than 60,000 clones, with roughly 80% occurring once and the leading ten covering approximately 5.4%. Input material: PBMCs. The origin of the receptors is a male donor in good health and CMV-seropositive. CDR3s include the opening cysteine and the closing phenylalanine or tryptophan. A D gene is named only where the DNA matches it firmly.

v_call: TRBV4-3
d_call: TRBD2
cdr3_length: 15
j_call: -
cdr3_aa: CASSRDGGGGYEQYF

v_call: TRBV19
d_call: TRBD2
cdr3_length: 16
j_call: TRBJ2-7
cdr3_aa: CASSRLSGTSYHEQYF

v_call: TRBV5-4
d_call: TRBD1
cdr3_length: 16
j_call: TRBJ1-3
cdr3_aa: CASSKAGTGRGNTIYF

v_call: TRBV18
d_call: TRBD1
cdr3_length: 15
j_call: TRBJ2-5
cdr3_aa: CASSQGQGDSETQYF

v_call: TRBV6-5
d_call: TRBD1
cdr3_length: 13
j_call: TRBJ2-4
cdr3_aa: CASKRDSKNIQYF

v_call: TRBV30
d_call: TRBD1
cdr3_length: 14
j_call: TRBJ1-1
cdr3_aa: CAWSGQGVNTEAFF

v_call: TRBV25-1
d_call: TRBD2
cdr3_length: 17
j_call: TRBJ2-3
cdr3_aa: CASSDPPSGGAADTQYF

v_call: TRBV7-2
d_call: -
cdr3_length: 18
j_call: TRBJ2-3
cdr3_aa: CASSLGLAADPGADTQYF

v_call: TRBV14
d_call: -
cdr3_length: 13
j_call: TRBJ1-5
cdr3_aa: CASSQDGHLNLNF

v_call: TRBV9
d_call: -
cdr3_length: 19
j_call: TRBJ2-3
cdr3_aa: CASSVQAVEDHRPTDTQYF

v_call: TRBV2
d_call: TRBD2
cdr3_length: 16
j_call: TRBJ2-2
cdr3_aa: CASSGTSGGNTGELFF

v_call: TRBV29-1
d_call: -
cdr3_length: 13
j_call: TRBJ2-7
cdr3_aa: CSVSEGVVHEQYF

v_call: TRBV7-2
d_call: TRBD1
cdr3_length: 16
j_call: TRBJ2-3
cdr3_aa: CASSKGQGTSTDTQYF

v_call: TRBV4-2
d_call: TRBD2
cdr3_length: 23
j_call: TRBJ2-6
cdr3_aa: CASSQEGWGGGKTQISGANVLTF

v_call: TRBV19
d_call: TRBD1
cdr3_length: 18
j_call: TRBJ2-1
cdr3_aa: CASRKQGAIDSSYNEQFF

v_call: TRBV5-1
d_call: -
cdr3_length: 15
j_call: TRBJ2-3
cdr3_aa: CASSLRGTSTDTQYF

v_call: TRBV7-8
d_call: -
cdr3_length: 15
j_call: TRBJ2-3
cdr3_aa: CASSFESTSTDTQYF

v_call: TRBV25-1
d_call: -
cdr3_length: 11
j_call: TRBJ2-5
cdr3_aa: CASGSVNSQYF

v_call: TRBV19
d_call: TRBD1
cdr3_length: 17
j_call: TRBJ1-1
cdr3_aa: CASSGGKGQAVNTEAFF

v_call: TRBV5-1
d_call: TRBD1
cdr3_length: 14
j_call: TRBJ2-7
cdr3_aa: CASNPGTGPSEQYF

v_call: TRBV7-3
d_call: -
cdr3_length: 13
j_call: TRBJ1-1
cdr3_aa: CASSSTSGTEAFF

v_call: TRBV4-3
d_call: TRBD1
cdr3_length: 16
j_call: TRBJ1-1
cdr3_aa: CASSQGGPTGGTEAFF

v_call: TRBV27
d_call: TRBD1
cdr3_length: 15
j_call: TRBJ2-3
cdr3_aa: CASSSNRGSTDTQYF

v_call: TRBV9
d_call: TRBD2
cdr3_length: 15
j_call: TRBJ2-5
cdr3_aa: CASSVEGLAEETQYF

v_call: TRBV6-6
d_call: TRBD1
cdr3_length: 15
j_call: TRBJ1-2
cdr3_aa: CASSPWDREAYGYTF

v_call: TRBV9
d_call: -
cdr3_length: 14
j_call: TRBJ2-2
cdr3_aa: CASRETVGAGELFF

v_call: TRBV11-2
d_call: TRBD2
cdr3_length: 16
j_call: TRBJ2-7
cdr3_aa: CASSPLQRGETYEQYF

v_call: TRBV5-1
d_call: TRBD1
cdr3_length: 12
j_call: TRBJ1-1
cdr3_aa: CASSLGTGEAFF

v_call: TRBV6-4
d_call: TRBD2
cdr3_length: 16
j_call: TRBJ2-3
cdr3_aa: CASSDSAGGSTDTQYF

v_call: TRBV6-5
d_call: TRBD1
cdr3_length: 15
j_call: TRBJ2-3
cdr3_aa: CASTDVGTGRYTQYF

v_call: TRBV7-9
d_call: TRBD1
cdr3_length: 14
j_call: TRBJ1-4
cdr3_aa: CASRPTGEGGKLFF

v_call: TRBV6-6
d_call: TRBD1
cdr3_length: 16
j_call: TRBJ2-7
cdr3_aa: CASYPGQGPGGYEQYF

v_call: TRBV4-3
d_call: TRBD1
cdr3_length: 18
j_call: TRBJ2-6
cdr3_aa: CASSQEWDRGIMANVLTF

v_call: TRBV5-6
d_call: TRBD2
cdr3_length: 13
j_call: TRBJ2-7
cdr3_aa: CASSFGRVSEQYF

v_call: TRBV29-1
d_call: TRBD1
cdr3_length: 13
j_call: TRBJ2-2
cdr3_aa: CSAPGQYTGELFF

v_call: TRBV27
d_call: TRBD1
cdr3_length: 13
j_call: TRBJ2-5
cdr3_aa: CASQKGALKTQYF

v_call: TRBV19
d_call: TRBD1
cdr3_length: 12
j_call: TRBJ1-2
cdr3_aa: CASSIWDSGYTF

v_call: TRBV2
d_call: TRBD1
cdr3_length: 14
j_call: TRBJ1-4
cdr3_aa: CASQQGVPNEKLFF

v_call: TRBV27
d_call: -
cdr3_length: 14
j_call: TRBJ1-5
cdr3_aa: CASGPSGYNQPQHF

v_call: TRBV7-2
d_call: -
cdr3_length: 15
j_call: TRBJ1-4
cdr3_aa: CASSSPRVTNEKLFF

v_call: TRBV4-2
d_call: -
cdr3_length: 17
j_call: TRBJ2-1
cdr3_aa: CASSRGPQGQIYNEQFF

v_call: TRBV9
d_call: -
cdr3_length: 14
j_call: TRBJ1-1
cdr3_aa: CASSVGQGNTEAFF

v_call: TRBV14
d_call: -
cdr3_length: 15
j_call: TRBJ1-2
cdr3_aa: CASSQVQGRNYGYTF

v_call: TRBV7-7
d_call: TRBD1
cdr3_length: 14
j_call: TRBJ2-7
cdr3_aa: CASSQGTGSYEQYF

v_call: TRBV27
d_call: TRBD2
cdr3_length: 15
j_call: TRBJ2-7
cdr3_aa: CASSSYSGGSYEQYF

v_call: TRBV11-1
d_call: -
cdr3_length: 16
j_call: TRBJ2-3
cdr3_aa: CASSLELVPYADTQYF

v_call: TRBV7-3
d_call: -
cdr3_length: 15
j_call: TRBJ2-3
cdr3_aa: CASSQIPSGTDTQYF

v_call: TRBV20-1
d_call: -
cdr3_length: 11
j_call: TRBJ2-1
cdr3_aa: CSGLKFYEQFF

v_call: TRBV7-8
d_call: TRBD1
cdr3_length: 16
j_call: TRBJ2-5
cdr3_aa: CASSLATGGEWETQYF

v_call: TRBV9
d_call: TRBD1
cdr3_length: 15
j_call: TRBJ1-2
cdr3_aa: CASSVGLGTDRGYTF

v_call: TRBV25-1
d_call: -
cdr3_length: 14
j_call: TRBJ2-1
cdr3_aa: CASSETRAYNEQFF

v_call: TRBV11-3
d_call: -
cdr3_length: 13
j_call: TRBJ2-3
cdr3_aa: CASSLGGARTQYF

v_call: TRBV9
d_call: -
cdr3_length: 13
j_call: TRBJ1-2
cdr3_aa: CASSEGLNYGYTF

v_call: TRBV29-1
d_call: -
cdr3_length: 15
j_call: TRBJ1-2
cdr3_aa: CSVLIPPGHNYGYTF

v_call: TRBV4-1
d_call: TRBD1
cdr3_length: 16
j_call: TRBJ1-5
cdr3_aa: CARFQQGARGNQPQHF

v_call: TRBV9
d_call: -
cdr3_length: 14
j_call: TRBJ2-4
cdr3_aa: CASSVAPGVPPQYF

v_call: TRBV7-9
d_call: -
cdr3_length: 15
j_call: TRBJ1-6
cdr3_aa: CASSLAGEYNSPLHF

v_call: TRBV10-3
d_call: -
cdr3_length: 13
j_call: TRBJ1-2
cdr3_aa: CAIEGEGEDGYTF

v_call: TRBV6-5
d_call: -
cdr3_length: 12
j_call: TRBJ1-2
cdr3_aa: CASTKGGGGYTF